The clone carrying this T cell receptor beta chain has only a few counts. Antigen: not known. One heparinised blood draw, averaging about 120 mL, came from each donor. These data are taken from a study of beta chain features in type 1 diabetes. Across the study: In age, gender and cell yields, patients were similar to healthy donors. Examination of sorted cells across all samples involved about 99 million cells. General observations from the study: Among patients with Type 1 diabetes, TCRB CDR3s were moderately but significantly shorter in every one of the four CD4+ subsets.

The authors reverse transcribed all of the isolated RNA, so sequencing captured expressed TCRB transcripts. Naive, central memory and regulatory T cell samples averaged around 3.9 million immunoSEQ reads each. Only in-frame clones appear in the TCRdb table, and some are missing; sequencing was by immunoSEQ multiplex PCR. The repertoire holds nearly 700,000 clones, with about an eighth as singletons. Trimming took 4 bases from V and 3 from J; bases not matched to a gene: 8. Germline loops: CDR1 SQVTM, CDR2 ANQGSEA. This CDR3 is built from 14 residues. Sequenced: naive CD4+ T cells from blood. This rearrangement joins TRBV29-1 to TRBJ1-2, with 7 bases that match TRBD1. The TCR comes from a man between 18 and 35 years old with type 1 diabetes. The chain's CDR3 is CSVGTGQSYYGYTF. For the CDR3, the DNA is TGCAGCGTTGGAACGGGACAGTCCTACTATGGCTACACCTTC.